The clone carrying this T cell receptor (beta chain) was seen ten or more times. The data were taken from a study of T cells after yellow fever vaccination. The CDR3 is made up of 15 amino acids. Germline values: CDR1 SGHVS, CDR2 FQNEAQ. The trim removed 5 bases at V and 4 bases at J, leaving 4 bases unmatched. Each CDR3 protein gets one entry after TCRdb re-called the 5' RACE reads with MiXCR. The data contain 150,000 to 200,000 distinct CDR3 sequences, approximately 6.2% of them seen just once; the ten biggest clones take up less than 3%. Specimen: CD4+ T cells sorted from PBMCs, collected on the day of the first yellow fever vaccination. This TCR derives from a man in his late teens or twenties who received the YFV17D yellow fever vaccine. The chain carries TRBV7-8 and TRBJ2-1; 11 positions agree with TRBD2. DNA for the CDR3: TGTGCCAGCAGCACACGACTAGCGGGGTACAATGAGCAGTTCTTC. Its protein is CASSTRLAGYNEQFF.